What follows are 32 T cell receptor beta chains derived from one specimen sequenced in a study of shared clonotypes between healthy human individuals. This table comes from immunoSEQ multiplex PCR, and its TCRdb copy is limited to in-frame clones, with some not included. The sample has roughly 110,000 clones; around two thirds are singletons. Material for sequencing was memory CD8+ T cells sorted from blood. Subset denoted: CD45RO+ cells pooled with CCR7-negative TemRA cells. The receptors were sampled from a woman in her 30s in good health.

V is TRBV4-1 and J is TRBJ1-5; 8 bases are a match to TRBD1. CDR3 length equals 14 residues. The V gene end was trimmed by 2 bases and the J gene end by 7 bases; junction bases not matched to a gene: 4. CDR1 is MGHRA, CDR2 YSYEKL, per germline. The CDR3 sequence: CASSQWTGLQPQHF. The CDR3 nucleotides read TGCGCCAGCAGCCAATGGACAGGGCTCCAGCCCCAGCATTTT.

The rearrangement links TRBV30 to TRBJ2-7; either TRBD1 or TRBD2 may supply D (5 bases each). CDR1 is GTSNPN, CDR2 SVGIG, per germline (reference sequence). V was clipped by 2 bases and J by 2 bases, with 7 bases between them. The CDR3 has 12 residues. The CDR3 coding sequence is TGTGCCTGGAGTTCGGGGCCCTACGAGCAGTACTTC. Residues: CAWSSGPYEQYF.

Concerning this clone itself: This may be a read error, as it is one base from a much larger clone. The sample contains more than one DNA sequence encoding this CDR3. The CDR3: CASSERTSGINEQFF. CDR3 nucleotides: TGTGCCAGCAGTGAGAGGACTAGCGGGATAAATGAGCAGTTCTTC. J is TRBJ2-1 and V is TRBV6-1; 12 nucleotides line up with TRBD2. The ends lost 3 bases at V and 7 bases at J; junction bases unmatched: 4. This CDR3 is built from 15 residues. The germline gives CDR1 MNHNS, CDR2 SASEGT.

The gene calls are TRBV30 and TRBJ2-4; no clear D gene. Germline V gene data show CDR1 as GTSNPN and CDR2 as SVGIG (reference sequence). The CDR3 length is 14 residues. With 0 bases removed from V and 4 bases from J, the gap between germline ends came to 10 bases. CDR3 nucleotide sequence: TGTGCCTGGAGTGTTGTTAGAATAAAAAACATTCAGTACTTC. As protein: CAWSVVRIKNIQYF.

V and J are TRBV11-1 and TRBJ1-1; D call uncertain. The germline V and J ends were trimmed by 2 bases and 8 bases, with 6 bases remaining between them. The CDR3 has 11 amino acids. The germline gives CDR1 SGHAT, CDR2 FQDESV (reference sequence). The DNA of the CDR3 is TGTGCCAGCAGCTTACTTACAGAAGCTTTCTTT. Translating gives CASSLLTEAFF. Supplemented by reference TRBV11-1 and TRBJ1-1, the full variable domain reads EAEVAQSPRYKITEKSQAVAFWCDPISGHATLYWYRQILGQGPELLVQFQDESVVDDSQLPKDRFSAERLKGVDSTLKIQPAELGDSAMYLCASSLLTEAFFGQGTRLTVV.

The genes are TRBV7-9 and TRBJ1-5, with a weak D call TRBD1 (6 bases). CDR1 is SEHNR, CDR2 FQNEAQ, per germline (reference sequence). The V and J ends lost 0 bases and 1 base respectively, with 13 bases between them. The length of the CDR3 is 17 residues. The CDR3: CASSLAGAKGSNQPQHF. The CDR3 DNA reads TGTGCCAGCAGCTTAGCGGGGGCCAAAGGGAGCAATCAGCCCCAGCATTTT.

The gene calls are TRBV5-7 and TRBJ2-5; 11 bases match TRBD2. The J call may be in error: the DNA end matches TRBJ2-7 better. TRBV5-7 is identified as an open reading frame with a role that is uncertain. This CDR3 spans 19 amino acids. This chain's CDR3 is CASSLDLELAGEIPHEQYF. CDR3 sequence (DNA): TGTGCCAGCAGCTTGGACCTTGAACTAGCGGGAGAAATTCCCCACGAGCAGTACTTC.

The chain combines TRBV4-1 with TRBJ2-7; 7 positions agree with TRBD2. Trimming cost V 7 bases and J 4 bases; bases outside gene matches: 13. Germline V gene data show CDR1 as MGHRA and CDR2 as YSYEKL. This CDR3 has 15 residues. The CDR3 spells CASMRAAGDRYEQYF. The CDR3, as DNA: TGCGCCAGCATGCGGGCGGCGGGAGATCGGTACGAGCAGTACTTC.

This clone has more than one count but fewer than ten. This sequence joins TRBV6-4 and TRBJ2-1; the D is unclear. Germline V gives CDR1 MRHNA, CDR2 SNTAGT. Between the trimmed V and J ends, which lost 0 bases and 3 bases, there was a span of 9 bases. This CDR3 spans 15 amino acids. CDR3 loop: CASSDSLDGYNEQFF. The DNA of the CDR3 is TGTGCCAGCAGTGACTCATTAGATGGCTACAATGAGCAGTTCTTC.

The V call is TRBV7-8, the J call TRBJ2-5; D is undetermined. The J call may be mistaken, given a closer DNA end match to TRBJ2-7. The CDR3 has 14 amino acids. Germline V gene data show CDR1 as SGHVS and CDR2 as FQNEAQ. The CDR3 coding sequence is TGTGCCAGCAGCCCGAACCCCAAAAACTACGAGCAGTACTTC. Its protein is CASSPNPKNYEQYF.

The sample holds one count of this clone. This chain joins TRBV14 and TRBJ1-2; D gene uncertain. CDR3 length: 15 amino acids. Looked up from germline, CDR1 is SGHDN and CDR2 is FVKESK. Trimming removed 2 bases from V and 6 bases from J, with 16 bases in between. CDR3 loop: CASSQFGVIGDGYTF. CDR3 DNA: TGTGCCAGCAGCCAATTTGGGGTAATTGGAGATGGCTACACCTTC.

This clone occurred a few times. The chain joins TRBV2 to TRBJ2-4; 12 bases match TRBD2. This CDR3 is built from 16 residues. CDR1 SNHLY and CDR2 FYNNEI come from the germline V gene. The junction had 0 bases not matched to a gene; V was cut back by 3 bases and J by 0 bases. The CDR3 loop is CASSEGLAGAKNIQYF. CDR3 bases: TGTGCCAGCAGTGAGGGACTAGCGGGAGCCAAAAACATTCAGTACTTC.

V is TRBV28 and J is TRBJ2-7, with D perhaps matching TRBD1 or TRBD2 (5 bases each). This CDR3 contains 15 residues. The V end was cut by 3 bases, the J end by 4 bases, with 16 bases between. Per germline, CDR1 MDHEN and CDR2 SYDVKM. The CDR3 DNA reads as TGTGCCAGCAGTTTCAGGGAGAACCCTTTGTACGAGCAGTACTTC. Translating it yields CASSFRENPLYEQYF. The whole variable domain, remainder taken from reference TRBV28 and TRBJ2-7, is DVKVTQSSRYLVKRTGEKVFLECVQDMDHENMFWYRQDPGLGLRLIYFSYDVKMKEKGDIPEGYSVSREKKERFSLILESASTNQTSMYLCASSFRENPLYEQYFGPGTRLTVT.

The CDR3 spells CATRPGTGYGQFF. The CDR3 DNA follows: TGTGCCACCAGACCCGGGACTGGCTACGGGCAGTTCTTC. The chain recombines TRBV7-2 with TRBJ2-1; D is possibly TRBD2 (6 bases). CDR1 and CDR2 (germline): SGHTA, FQGNSA. Trimming took 10 bases from V and 12 from J, leaving 22 bases between them. The CDR3 has 13 residues.

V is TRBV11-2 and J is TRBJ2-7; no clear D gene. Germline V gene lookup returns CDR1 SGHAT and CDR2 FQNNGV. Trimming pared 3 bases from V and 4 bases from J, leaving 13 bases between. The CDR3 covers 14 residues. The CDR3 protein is CASSFGVVPYEQYF. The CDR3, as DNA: TGTGCCAGCAGCTTTGGTGTGGTCCCTTACGAGCAGTACTTC. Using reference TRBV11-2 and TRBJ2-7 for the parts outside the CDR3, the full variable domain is EAGVAQSPRYKIIEKRQSVAFWCNPISGHATLYWYQQILGQGPKLLIQFQNNGVVDDSQLPKDRFSAERLKGVDSTLKIQPAKLEDSAVYLCASSFGVVPYEQYFGPGTRLTVT.

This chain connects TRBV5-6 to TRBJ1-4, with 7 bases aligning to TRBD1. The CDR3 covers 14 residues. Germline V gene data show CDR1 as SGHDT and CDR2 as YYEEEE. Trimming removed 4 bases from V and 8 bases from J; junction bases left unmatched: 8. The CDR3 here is CASSQKGAGEKLFF. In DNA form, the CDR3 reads TGTGCCAGCAGCCAGAAGGGGGCGGGGGAAAAACTGTTTTTT.

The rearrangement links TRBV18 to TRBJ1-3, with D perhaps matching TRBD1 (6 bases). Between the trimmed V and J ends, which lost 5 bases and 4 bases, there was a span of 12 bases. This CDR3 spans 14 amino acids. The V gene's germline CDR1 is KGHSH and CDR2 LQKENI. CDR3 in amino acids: CASSGTNAGNTIYF. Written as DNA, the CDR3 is TGTGCCAGCTCAGGGACAAATGCCGGAAACACCATATATTTT.

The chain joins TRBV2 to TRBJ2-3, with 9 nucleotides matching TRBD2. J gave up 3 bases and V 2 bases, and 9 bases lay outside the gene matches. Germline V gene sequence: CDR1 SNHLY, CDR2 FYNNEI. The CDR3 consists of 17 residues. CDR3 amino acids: CASSEWLLAGPTDTQYF. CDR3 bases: TGTGCCAGCAGTGAATGGCTCCTAGCGGGACCAACAGATACGCAGTATTTT.

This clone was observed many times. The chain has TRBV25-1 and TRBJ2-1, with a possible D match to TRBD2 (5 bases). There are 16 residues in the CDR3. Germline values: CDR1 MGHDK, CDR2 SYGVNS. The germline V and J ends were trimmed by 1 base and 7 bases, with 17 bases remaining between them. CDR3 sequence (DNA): TGTGCCAGCAGTGAATCCCGGGATCCCCAGTGGAATGAGCAGTTCTTC. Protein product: CASSESRDPQWNEQFF. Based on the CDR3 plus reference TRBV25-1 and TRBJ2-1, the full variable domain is EADIYQTPRYLVIGTGKKITLECSQTMGHDKMYWYQQDPGMELHLIHYSYGVNSTEKGDLSSESTVSRIRTEHFPLTLESARPSHTSQYLCASSESRDPQWNEQFFGPGTRLTVL.

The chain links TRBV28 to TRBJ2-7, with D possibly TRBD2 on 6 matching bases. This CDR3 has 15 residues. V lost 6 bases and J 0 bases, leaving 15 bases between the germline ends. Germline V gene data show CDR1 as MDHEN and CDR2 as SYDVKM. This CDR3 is CASSAPSESSYEQYF. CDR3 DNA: TGTGCCAGCAGCGCTCCTAGCGAGAGCTCCTACGAGCAGTACTTC.

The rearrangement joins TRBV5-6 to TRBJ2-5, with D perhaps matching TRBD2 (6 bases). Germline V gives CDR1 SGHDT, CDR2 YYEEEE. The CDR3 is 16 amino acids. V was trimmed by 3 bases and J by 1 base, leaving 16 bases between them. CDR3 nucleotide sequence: TGTGCCAGCAGCTGGGGAGGAGGGATGTCCCAAGAGACCCAGTACTTC. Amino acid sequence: CASSWGGGMSQETQYF.

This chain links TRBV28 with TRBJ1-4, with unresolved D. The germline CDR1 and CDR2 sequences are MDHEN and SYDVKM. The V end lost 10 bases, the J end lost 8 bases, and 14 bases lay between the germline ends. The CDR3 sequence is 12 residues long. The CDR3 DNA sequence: TGTGCCACCCGAGGAGAATCCGAAAAACTGTTTTTT. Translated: CATRGESEKLFF.

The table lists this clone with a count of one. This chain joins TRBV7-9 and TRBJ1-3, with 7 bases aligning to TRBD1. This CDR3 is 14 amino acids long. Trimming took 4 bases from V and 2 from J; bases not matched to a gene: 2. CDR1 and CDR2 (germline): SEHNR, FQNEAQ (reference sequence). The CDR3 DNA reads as TGTGCCAGCAGCTCCACAGGGGCTGGAAACACCATATATTTT. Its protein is CASSSTGAGNTIYF.

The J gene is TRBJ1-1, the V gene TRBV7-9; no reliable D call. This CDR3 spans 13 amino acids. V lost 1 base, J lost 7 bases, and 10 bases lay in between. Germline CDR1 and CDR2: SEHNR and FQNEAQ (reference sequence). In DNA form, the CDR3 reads TGTGCCAGCAGCTTAGAGGCGAGACTTGAAGCTTTCTTT. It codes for CASSLEARLEAFF.

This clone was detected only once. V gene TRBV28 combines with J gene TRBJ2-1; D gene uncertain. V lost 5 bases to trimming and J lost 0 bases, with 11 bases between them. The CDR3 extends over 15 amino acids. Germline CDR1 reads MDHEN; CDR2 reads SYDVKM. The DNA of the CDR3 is TGTGCCAGCAGTCCTACTACCATCTCCTACAATGAGCAGTTCTTC. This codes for CASSPTTISYNEQFF.

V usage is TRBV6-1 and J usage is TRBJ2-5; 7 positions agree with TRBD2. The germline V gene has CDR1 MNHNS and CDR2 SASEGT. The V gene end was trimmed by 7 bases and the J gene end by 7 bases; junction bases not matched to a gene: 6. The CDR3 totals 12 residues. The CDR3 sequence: CASNPGGVTQYF. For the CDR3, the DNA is TGTGCCAGCAACCCGGGAGGTGTGACCCAGTACTTC.

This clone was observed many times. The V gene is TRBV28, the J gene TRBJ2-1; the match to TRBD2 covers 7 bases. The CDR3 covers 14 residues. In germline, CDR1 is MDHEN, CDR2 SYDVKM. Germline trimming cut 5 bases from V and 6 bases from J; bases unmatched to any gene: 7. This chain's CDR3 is CASSPRTRSNEQFF. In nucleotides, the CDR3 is TGTGCCAGCAGTCCGAGGACTAGGAGCAATGAGCAGTTCTTC.

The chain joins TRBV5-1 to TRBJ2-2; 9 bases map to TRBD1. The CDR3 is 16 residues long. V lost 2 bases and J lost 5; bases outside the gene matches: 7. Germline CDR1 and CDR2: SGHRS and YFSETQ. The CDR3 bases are TGCGCCAGCAGCTTACAGACAGGGGGTATTACCGGGGAGCTGTTTTTT. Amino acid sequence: CASSLQTGGITGELFF.

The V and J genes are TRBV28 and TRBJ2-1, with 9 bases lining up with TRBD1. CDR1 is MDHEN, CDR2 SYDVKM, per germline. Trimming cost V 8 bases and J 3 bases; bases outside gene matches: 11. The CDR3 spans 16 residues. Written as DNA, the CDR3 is TGTGCCAGCCGGGACAGGGCCTTTTCGTTCTACAATGAGCAGTTCTTC. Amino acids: CASRDRAFSFYNEQFF. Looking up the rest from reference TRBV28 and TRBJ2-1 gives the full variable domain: DVKVTQSSRYLVKRTGEKVFLECVQDMDHENMFWYRQDPGLGLRLIYFSYDVKMKEKGDIPEGYSVSREKKERFSLILESASTNQTSMYLCASRDRAFSFYNEQFFGPGTRLTVL.

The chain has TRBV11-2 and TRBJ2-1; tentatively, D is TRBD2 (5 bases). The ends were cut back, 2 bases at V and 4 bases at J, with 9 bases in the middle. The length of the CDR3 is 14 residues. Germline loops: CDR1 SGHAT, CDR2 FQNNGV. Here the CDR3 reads CASSLSSSYNEQFF. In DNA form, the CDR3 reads TGTGCCAGCAGCTTATCTAGCTCATACAATGAGCAGTTCTTC. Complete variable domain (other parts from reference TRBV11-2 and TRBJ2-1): EAGVAQSPRYKIIEKRQSVAFWCNPISGHATLYWYQQILGQGPKLLIQFQNNGVVDDSQLPKDRFSAERLKGVDSTLKIQPAKLEDSAVYLCASSLSSSYNEQFFGPGTRLTVL.

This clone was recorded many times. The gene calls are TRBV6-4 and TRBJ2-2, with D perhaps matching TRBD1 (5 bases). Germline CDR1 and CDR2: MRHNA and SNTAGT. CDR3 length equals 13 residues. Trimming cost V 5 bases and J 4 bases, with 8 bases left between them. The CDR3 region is CASSSQGTGELFF. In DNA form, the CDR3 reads TGTGCCAGCAGTAGTCAGGGCACCGGGGAGCTGTTTTTT.

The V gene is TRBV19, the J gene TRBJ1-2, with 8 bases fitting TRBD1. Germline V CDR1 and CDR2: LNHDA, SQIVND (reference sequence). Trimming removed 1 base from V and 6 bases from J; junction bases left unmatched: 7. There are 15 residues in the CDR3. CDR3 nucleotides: TGTGCCAGTAGTATAGTTGACAGGGGTCCGGATGGCTACACCTTC. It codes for CASSIVDRGPDGYTF. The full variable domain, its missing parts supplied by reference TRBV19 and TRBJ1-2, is DGGITQSPKYLFRKEGQNVTLSCEQNLNHDAMYWYRQDPGQGLRLIYYSQIVNDFQKGDIAEGYSVSREKKESFPLTVTSAQKNPTAFYLCASSIVDRGPDGYTFGSGTRLTVV.